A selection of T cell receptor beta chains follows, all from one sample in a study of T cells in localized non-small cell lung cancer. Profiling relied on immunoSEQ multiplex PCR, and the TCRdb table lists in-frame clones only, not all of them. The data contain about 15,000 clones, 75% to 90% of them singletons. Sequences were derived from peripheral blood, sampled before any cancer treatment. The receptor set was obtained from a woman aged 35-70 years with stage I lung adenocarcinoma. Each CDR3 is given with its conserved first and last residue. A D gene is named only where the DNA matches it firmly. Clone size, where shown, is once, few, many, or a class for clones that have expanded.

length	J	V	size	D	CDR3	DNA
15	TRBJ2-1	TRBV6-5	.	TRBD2	CASSSTSGYYNEQFF	TGTGCCAGCAGCTCGACTAGCGGGTACTACAATGAGCAGTTCTTC
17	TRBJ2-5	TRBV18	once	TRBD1	CASSPPQGQGARETQYF	TGTGCCAGCTCACCTCCGCAAGGACAGGGGGCGCGAGAGACCCAGTACTTC
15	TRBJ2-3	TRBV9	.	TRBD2	CASSVAAGGTDTQYF	TGTGCCAGCAGCGTAGCAGCGGGGGGCACAGATACGCAGTATTTT
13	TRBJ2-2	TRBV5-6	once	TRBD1	CASSYGQGGELFF	TGTGCCAGCAGCTACGGACAGGGCGGGGAGCTGTTTTTT
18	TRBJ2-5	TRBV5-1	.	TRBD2	CASSRGLAGEFQGETQYF	TGCGCCAGCAGCCGAGGCCTAGCGGGGGAGTTTCAGGGGGAGACCCAGTACTTC
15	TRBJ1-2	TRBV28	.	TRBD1	CASSFPLTGGASYTF	TGTGCCAGCAGTTTCCCCCTCACAGGGGGCGCGAGCTACACCTTC
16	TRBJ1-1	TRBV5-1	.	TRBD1	CASRRSAGTGDTEAFF	TGCGCCAGCAGACGATCAGCCGGGACAGGGGACACTGAAGCTTTCTTT
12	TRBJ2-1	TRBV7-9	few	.	CASSLSVNEQFF	TGTGCCAGCAGCTTATCCGTAAATGAGCAGTTCTTC
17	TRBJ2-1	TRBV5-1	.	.	CASSLGDRGSSYNEQFF	TGCGCCAGCAGCTTGGGGGATCGGGGGAGCTCCTACAATGAGCAGTTCTTC
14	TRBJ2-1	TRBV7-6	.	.	CASSSFRGWNEQFF	TGTGCCAGCAGCTCGTTTCGGGGGTGGAATGAGCAGTTCTTC
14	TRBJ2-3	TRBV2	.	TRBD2	CASKRAGGTDTQYF	TGTGCCAGCAAAAGAGCGGGGGGCACAGATACGCAGTATTTT
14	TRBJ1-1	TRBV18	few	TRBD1	CASSSYRGGTEAFF	TGTGCCAGCTCATCCTACAGGGGAGGGACTGAAGCTTTCTTT
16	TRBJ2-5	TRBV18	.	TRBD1	CASSPMTGIPGETQYF	TGTGCCAGCTCACCCATGACAGGGATCCCTGGAGAGACCCAGTACTTC
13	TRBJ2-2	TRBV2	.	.	CASTWGSVGELFF	TGTGCCAGCACTTGGGGGTCGGTCGGGGAGCTGTTTTTT
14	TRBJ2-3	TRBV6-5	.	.	CASSYSNPADTQYF	TGTGCCAGCAGTTACTCGAATCCGGCAGATACGCAGTATTTT
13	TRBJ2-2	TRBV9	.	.	CASQFGATGELFF	TGTGCCAGCCAATTCGGGGCAACCGGGGAGCTGTTTTTT
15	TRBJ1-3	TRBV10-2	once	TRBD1	CASSVFGTGGNTIYF	TGCGCCAGCAGTGTATTCGGGACAGGGGGAAACACCATATATTTT
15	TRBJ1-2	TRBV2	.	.	CASSEPQGGNYGYTF	TGTGCCAGCAGTGAACCACAGGGCGGGAACTATGGCTACACCTTC
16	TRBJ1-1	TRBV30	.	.	CAWSVGTRNMNTEAFF	TGTGCCTGGAGTGTAGGGACAAGAAACATGAACACTGAAGCTTTCTTT
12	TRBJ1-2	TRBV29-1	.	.	CSVEDQLGRYTF	TGCAGCGTTGAAGATCAGCTGGGACGCTACACCTTC
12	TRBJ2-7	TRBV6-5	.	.	CASSSSGTGQYF	TGTGCCAGCAGTTCCTCCGGGACGGGCCAGTACTTC
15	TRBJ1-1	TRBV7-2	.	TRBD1	CASSALTGVGAEAFF	TGTGCCAGCAGCGCCTTGACAGGGGTAGGCGCTGAAGCTTTCTTT
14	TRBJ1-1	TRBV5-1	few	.	CASSLDPVNTEAFF	TGCGCCAGCAGCTTGGATCCGGTGAACACTGAAGCTTTCTTT
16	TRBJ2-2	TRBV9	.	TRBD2	CASSVLAGRTTGELFF	TGTGCCAGCAGCGTACTAGCGGGGCGGACCACCGGGGAGCTGTTTTTT
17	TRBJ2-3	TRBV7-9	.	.	CASSPRRVGSGTDTQYF	TGTGCCAGCAGCCCCCGGAGGGTGGGTAGCGGCACAGATACGCAGTATTTT
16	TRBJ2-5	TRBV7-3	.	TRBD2	CASSLGTSGGRETQYF	TGTGCCAGCAGCCTCGGGACTAGCGGGGGAAGGGAGACCCAGTACTTC
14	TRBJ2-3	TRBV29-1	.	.	CSVVVGSTTDTQYF	TGCAGCGTTGTAGTCGGCAGTACCACAGATACGCAGTATTTT
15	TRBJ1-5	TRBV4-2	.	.	CASSQGTDYNQPQHF	TGTGCCAGCAGCCAGGGGACGGACTACAATCAGCCCCAGCATTTT
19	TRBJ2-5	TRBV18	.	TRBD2	CASSPYARLAGGPQETQYF	TGTGCCAGCTCACCCTACGCTAGGCTAGCGGGGGGTCCCCAAGAGACCCAGTACTTC
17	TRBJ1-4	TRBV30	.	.	CAWSVPYRRAINEKLFF	TGTGCCTGGAGTGTACCTTATCGAAGGGCGATTAATGAAAAACTGTTTTTT
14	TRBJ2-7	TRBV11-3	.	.	CASSLAGYSYEQYF	TGTGCCAGCAGCTTAGCCGGATACTCCTACGAGCAGTACTTC
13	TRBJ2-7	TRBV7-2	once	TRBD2	CASSDRGGYEQYF	TGTGCCAGCAGCGACCGGGGAGGGTACGAGCAGTACTTC
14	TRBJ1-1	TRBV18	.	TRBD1	CASSPQGADTEAFF	TGTGCCAGCTCACCACAGGGGGCGGATACTGAAGCTTTCTTT
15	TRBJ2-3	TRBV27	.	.	CASSFGNRATDTQYF	TGTGCCAGCAGTTTTGGGAATCGCGCCACAGATACGCAGTATTTT
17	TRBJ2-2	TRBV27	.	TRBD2	CASRGSGSGGNTGELFF	TGTGCCAGCAGGGGTTCGGGTAGCGGGGGGAACACCGGGGAGCTGTTTTTT
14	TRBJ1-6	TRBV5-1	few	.	CASCREEGNSPLHF	TGCGCCAGCTGCCGGGAGGAGGGAAATTCACCCCTCCACTTT
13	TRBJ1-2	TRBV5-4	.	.	CASSLTGSYGYTF	TGTGCCAGCAGCTTGACAGGTTCCTATGGCTACACCTTC
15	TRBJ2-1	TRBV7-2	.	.	CASSEQGRPSNEQFF	TGTGCCAGCAGTGAACAGGGCAGGCCTTCTAATGAGCAGTTCTTC
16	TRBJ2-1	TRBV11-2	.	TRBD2	CASSFNVAGAYNEQFF	TGTGCCAGCAGCTTTAATGTAGCGGGGGCCTACAATGAGCAGTTCTTC
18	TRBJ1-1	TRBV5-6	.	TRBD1	CATQRTGPSLFENTEAFF	TGTGCCACCCAACGGACAGGTCCCTCCTTGTTTGAGAACACTGAAGCTTTCTTT
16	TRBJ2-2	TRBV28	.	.	CASIGRTAPNTGELFF	TGTGCCAGCATAGGGCGGACAGCTCCTAACACCGGGGAGCTGTTTTTT
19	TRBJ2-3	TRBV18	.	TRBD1	CASSPDWRDRGLTTDTQYF	TGTGCCAGCTCACCCGATTGGAGGGACAGGGGGCTAACCACAGATACGCAGTATTTT
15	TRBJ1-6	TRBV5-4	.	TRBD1	CASSLVQGAQSPLHF	TGTGCCAGCAGCTTGGTTCAGGGGGCGCAATCACCCCTCCACTTT
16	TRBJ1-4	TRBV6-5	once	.	CASSYSWEATNEKLFF	TGTGCCAGCAGTTACTCGTGGGAGGCAACTAATGAAAAACTGTTTTTT
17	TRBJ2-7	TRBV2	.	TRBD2	CASSEALGTSGSYEQYF	TGTGCCAGCAGTGAAGCCTTGGGGACTAGCGGGAGCTACGAGCAGTACTTC